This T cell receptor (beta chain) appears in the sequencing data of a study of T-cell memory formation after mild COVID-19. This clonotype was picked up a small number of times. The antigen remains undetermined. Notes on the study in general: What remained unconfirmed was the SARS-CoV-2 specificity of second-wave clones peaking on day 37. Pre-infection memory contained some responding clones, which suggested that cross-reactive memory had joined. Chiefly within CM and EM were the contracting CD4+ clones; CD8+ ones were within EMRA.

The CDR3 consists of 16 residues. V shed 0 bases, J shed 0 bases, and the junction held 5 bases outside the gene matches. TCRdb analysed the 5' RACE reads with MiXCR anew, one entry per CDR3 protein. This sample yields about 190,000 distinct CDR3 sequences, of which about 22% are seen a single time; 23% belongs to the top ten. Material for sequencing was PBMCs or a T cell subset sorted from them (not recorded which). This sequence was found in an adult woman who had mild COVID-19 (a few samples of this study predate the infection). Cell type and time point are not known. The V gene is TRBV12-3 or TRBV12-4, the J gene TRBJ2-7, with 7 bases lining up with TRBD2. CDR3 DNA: TGTGCCAGCAGTTTAGCAGGGAGGGGTTCCTCCTACGAGCAGTACTTC. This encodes CASSLAGRGSSYEQYF.